Listed here are 24 T cell receptor beta chains from one sample, sequenced in a study of T cells in Graves' hyperthyroidism and ophthalmopathy. RNA transcripts served as the template for amplifying TCR beta CDR3 regions. The TCR CDR3 was amplified in a first-round RT-PCR using the HTBI primer set. TCRdb called the multiplex PCR reads again in MiXCR, with one record for every CDR3 protein. The sample consists of about 350,000 distinct CDR3 sequences, approximately 18% of them appearing once. The sequenced material came from blood. All receptors come from a middle-aged woman with Graves' ophthalmopathy.

This clonotype has a count of ten or more. The rearrangement links TRBV11-2 to TRBJ1-1, with 8 bases fitting TRBD1. The CDR3 loop spans 14 amino acids. Germline V gene lookup returns CDR1 SGHAT and CDR2 FQNNGV. J lost 3 bases, V lost 5 bases, and 5 bases had no gene match. CDR3: CASSIGTGYTEAFF. The CDR3 DNA reads as TGTGCCAGCAGCATCGGGACAGGCTACACTGAAGCTTTCTTT.

This clonotype was seen ten or more times. The CDR3 DNA is TGTGCCAGCAGCCAATCTGCAGGGAGAGGCGAGCAGTACTTC. As protein: CASSQSAGRGEQYF. The genes are TRBV3-1 and TRBJ2-7, with D perhaps matching TRBD1 or TRBD2 (5 bases each). The length of the CDR3 is 14 residues. With 2 bases removed from V and 6 bases from J, the gap between germline ends came to 14 bases. CDR1 and CDR2 (germline): LGHDT, YNNKEL (reference sequence).

This clonotype was seen many times. The chain is built from TRBV20-1 and TRBJ1-5; 7 bases fit TRBD1. Trimming removed 3 bases from V and 3 bases from J; junction bases left unmatched: 2. The CDR3 runs 13 residues. CDR1 DFQATT and CDR2 SNEGSKA come from the germline V gene (reference sequence). The CDR3: CSARDRYNQPQHF. The CDR3 DNA reads as TGCAGTGCTAGGGACAGGTACAATCAGCCCCAGCATTTT.

The V call is TRBV5-1, the J call TRBJ2-7; the match to TRBD2 covers 12 bases. J lost 1 base, V lost 4 bases, and 12 bases had no gene match. Germline CDR1 and CDR2: SGHRS and YFSETQ. This CDR3 has 18 amino acids. The CDR3, as DNA: TGCGCCAGCAGCAAAAGACTAGCGGGAGAAGTAATGTCCTACGAGCAGTACTTC. Its protein product is CASSKRLAGEVMSYEQYF.

Remarks on this clonotype: A clone one base away is much larger, so this may be a read error. The V call is TRBV9, the J call TRBJ1-2, with D possibly matching TRBD1 (5 bases). In germline, CDR1 is SGDLS, CDR2 YYNGEE. The CDR3 loop spans 13 amino acids. CDR3: CVSSPDALGVASF. The CDR3 region has the DNA TGTGTCAGCAGCCCGGACGCGTTAGGGGTGGCCTCCTTC. Complete variable domain (other parts from reference TRBV9 and TRBJ1-2): DSGVTQTPKHLITATGQRVTLRCSPRSGDLSVYWYQQSLDQGLQFLIQYYNGEERAKGNILERFSAQQFPDLHSELNLSSLELGDSALYFCVSSPDALGVASFGSGTRLTVV.

The table lists this clonotype with many counts. V is TRBV20-1 and J is TRBJ1-2, with 9 bases identical to TRBD1. CDR1 and CDR2 (germline): DFQATT, SNEGSKA (reference sequence). The J segment lost 8 bases and the V segment lost 4 bases, leaving 14 bases of the junction unmatched. The CDR3 has 15 residues. The CDR3 DNA sequence: TGCAGTGCTAACAAGCCGGGACAGGGCAAAGGCGGCTACACCTTC. This codes for CSANKPGQGKGGYTF.

This clonotype was counted ten times or more. Here the CDR3 reads CASSYRAGGEAFF. DNA of the CDR3: TGTGCCAGCAGTTACCGAGCAGGGGGAGAAGCTTTCTTT. V and J are TRBV6-5 and TRBJ1-1, with 7 bases matching TRBD1. The V gene end was trimmed by 2 bases and the J gene end by 8 bases; junction bases not matched to a gene: 5. The CDR3 totals 13 residues. Germline V lookup: CDR1 MNHEY, CDR2 SVGAGI.

V and J are TRBV15 and TRBJ1-1; the match to TRBD1 covers 8 bases. Per the germline V gene, CDR1 is LNHNV and CDR2 is YYDKDF (reference sequence). With V trimmed by 1 base and J by 7 bases, 8 bases remained unmatched. The CDR3 loop spans 15 amino acids. The CDR3 here is CATSRGDRRKHEAFF. CDR3 sequence (DNA): TGTGCCACCAGCAGAGGGGACAGGCGAAAACATGAAGCTTTCTTT.

The chain has TRBV28 and TRBJ2-5; tentatively, D is TRBD1 (5 bases). CDR3 length: 16 residues. V was shortened by 7 bases and J by 2 bases, with 20 bases between the two germline ends. Germline CDR1 is MDHEN and CDR2 is SYDVKM. CDR3 sequence: CASTQGGVVKQETQYF. Written as DNA, the CDR3 is TGTGCCAGCACCCAGGGTGGAGTCGTCAAGCAAGAGACCCAGTACTTC. Based on the CDR3 plus reference TRBV28 and TRBJ2-5, the full variable domain is DVKVTQSSRYLVKRTGEKVFLECVQDMDHENMFWYRQDPGLGLRLIYFSYDVKMKEKGDIPEGYSVSREKKERFSLILESASTNQTSMYLCASTQGGVVKQETQYFGPGTRLLVL.

The rearrangement joins TRBV7-9 to TRBJ1-1; D is ambiguous. Germline CDR1 SEHNR, CDR2 FQNEAQ (reference sequence). The CDR3 sequence is 13 residues long. Trimming took 3 bases from V and 5 from J, leaving 10 bases between them. The CDR3 bases are TGTGCCAGCAGCTTTAATGACGGGACTGAAGCTTTCTTT. Translating it yields CASSFNDGTEAFF.

This clonotype was seen ten or more times. DNA of the CDR3: TGTGCCAGCAGTTCCGGGAGCGGGGACACCGGGGAGCTGTTTTTT. This translates into CASSSGSGDTGELFF. The V gene is TRBV6-5, the J gene TRBJ2-2; 7 nucleotides match TRBD2. The germline V gene encodes CDR1 MNHEY and CDR2 SVGAGI. J lost 3 bases, V lost 4 bases, and 5 bases had no gene match. This CDR3 has 15 residues.

Ten or more counts support this clonotype. The chain combines TRBV4-1 with TRBJ1-5, with a possible D match to TRBD1 (6 bases). Germline CDR1 and CDR2: MGHRA and YSYEKL. Trimming left V 1 base short and J 7 bases short, with 20 bases between. The CDR3 extends over 17 amino acids. The CDR3 here is CASSQGWQGRRDQPQHF. The CDR3, as DNA: TGCGCCAGCAGCCAAGGGTGGCAGGGGAGGCGCGACCAGCCCCAGCATTTT.

The DNA for the CDR3 is TGTGCCAGCTGCGTATCGGGGTTTTATTCACCCCTCCACTTT. This translates into CASCVSGFYSPLHF. The chain combines TRBV28 with TRBJ1-6; the D is unclear. The CDR3 runs to 14 residues. Germline-derived CDR1 and CDR2 are MDHEN and SYDVKM. V was clipped by 8 bases and J by 8 bases, with 16 bases between them.

In its sample, this clonotype was seen many times. The V and J genes are TRBV7-8 and TRBJ2-5; no firm D call. The germline V and J ends were trimmed by 3 bases and 2 bases, with 25 bases remaining between them. The CDR3 sequence is 19 residues long. Per germline, CDR1 SGHVS and CDR2 FQNEAQ. CDR3 residues: CASSLNPTRASINQETQYF. In DNA, the CDR3 is TGTGCCAGCAGCTTGAACCCTACACGGGCATCCATCAATCAAGAGACCCAGTACTTC.

Many counts were recorded for this clonotype. Compared with germline, one end of the junction differs, possibly owing to a read error. The chain carries TRBV6-2 or TRBV6-3 and TRBJ1-3; a weak D match, TRBD1 (6 bases). CDR3 size: 16 residues. The germline CDR1 and CDR2 sequences are MNHEY and SVGEGT. The CDR3 DNA sequence: TGTGCCAGCAGTTACTCGACAGGACACTCTGGGAACACCATATATTTT. Amino acid sequence: CASSYSTGHSGNTIYF.

The chain is built from TRBV12-3 or TRBV12-4 and TRBJ2-5; 8 positions agree with TRBD2. J lost 5 bases, V lost 2 bases, and 7 bases had no gene match. The CDR3 is 15 residues long. CDR3 residues: CASSLTGAGAETQYF. CDR3 bases: TGTGCCAGCAGTTTAACCGGAGCGGGAGCGGAGACCCAGTACTTC.

In its sample, this clonotype was seen many times. The chain couples TRBV5-6 to TRBJ1-2; no definite D call. The CDR3 runs to 17 residues. In germline, CDR1 is SGHDT, CDR2 YYEEEE. The V and J ends lost 0 bases and 2 bases respectively, with 17 bases between them. This chain's CDR3 is CASSLVPSKTLNYGYTF. CDR3 nucleotide sequence: TGTGCCAGCAGCTTGGTCCCATCTAAGACGTTAAACTATGGCTACACCTTC.

The chain has TRBV2 and TRBJ2-5, with D possibly matching TRBD2 (5 bases). Germline V gene sequence: CDR1 SNHLY, CDR2 FYNNEI. The V end was cut by 6 bases, the J end by 4 bases, with 12 bases between. This CDR3 region has 13 residues. CDR3 amino acids: CASSDSELETQYF. For the CDR3, the DNA is TGTGCCAGCAGCGATAGCGAGTTAGAGACCCAGTACTTC.

This clonotype came up many times. The chain uses TRBV9 and TRBJ1-5, with 8 bases that match TRBD1. V lost 4 bases and J lost 1; bases outside the gene matches: 4. The CDR3 sequence is 15 residues long. Germline CDR1 SGDLS, CDR2 YYNGEE. The CDR3 is CASSPQGASNQPQHF. The CDR3 coding sequence is TGTGCCAGCAGCCCCCAGGGGGCCAGCAATCAGCCCCAGCATTTT.

This clonotype was found many times. The gene calls are TRBV20-1 and TRBJ1-6; perhaps TRBD1 as D (5 bases). V lost 0 bases and J lost 5, with 14 bases in between. CDR1 and CDR2 (germline): DFQATT, SNEGSKA (reference sequence). This CDR3 is built from 16 residues. The CDR3 is CSAREGRQLNNSPLHF. CDR3 DNA: TGCAGTGCTAGAGAAGGGAGACAGCTAAATAATTCACCCCTCCACTTT.

This clonotype has at least ten counts. The genes are TRBV10-3 and TRBJ1-5, with 9 bases identical to TRBD1. With V trimmed by 6 bases and J by 7 bases, 10 bases remained unmatched. The CDR3 has 15 residues. The germline CDR1 and CDR2 sequences are ENHRY and SYGVKD. The CDR3 region has the DNA TGTGCCATCAGAGCACAGGGGGCGATCGGACAGCCCCAGCATTTT. This codes for CAIRAQGAIGQPQHF.

This clonotype occurred many times. The V call is TRBV11-2, the J call TRBJ1-1; no reliable D call. CDR3 length: 15 residues. Germline V gene sequence: CDR1 SGHAT, CDR2 FQNNGV. V was trimmed by 5 bases and J by 0 bases, leaving 13 bases between them. For the CDR3, the DNA is TGTGCCAGCAGCCAGTTCCGGACCGTGAACACTGAAGCTTTCTTT. Translation: CASSQFRTVNTEAFF.

This clonotype was found many times. The V gene is TRBV20-1, the J gene TRBJ2-5, with TRBD2 identical over 8 bases. The CDR3 spans 13 residues. Trimming took 5 bases from V and 3 from J; bases not matched to a gene: 5. Germline CDR1 DFQATT, CDR2 SNEGSKA (reference sequence). The CDR3 bases are TGCAGTGCTCGCGGACTAGCAGAAGAGACCCAGTACTTC. Amino acids: CSARGLAEETQYF.

CDR3 residues: CASSYSGGTSGFSYEQYF. The CDR3 DNA sequence: TGTGCCAGCAGTTACTCGGGGGGGACTAGCGGGTTCTCCTACGAGCAGTACTTC. The chain employs TRBV6-2 or TRBV6-3 and TRBJ2-7; the match to TRBD2 covers 12 bases. V lost 0 bases and J lost 0; bases outside the gene matches: 6. Germline V CDR1 and CDR2: MNHEY, SVGEGT. The CDR3 consists of 18 residues.